This T cell receptor beta chain originates from a study of Ad26.COV2.S vaccination and SARS-CoV-2 variants. V shed 4 bases and J 4 bases; nucleotides not matched to a gene: 11. The CDR3 length is 18 residues. The germline V gene encodes CDR1 SGHVS and CDR2 FQNEAQ. The treatment: around 19 received Ad26.COV2.S at low or high dose, single or two shots; several received placebo; per-sample allocation not given. Sampling happened 63 days after the first vaccine or placebo injection. An adult donor aged 18-55 years was enrolled in Boston. Ad26 vector vaccine expressed Wuhan-strain SARS-CoV-2 spike. TCRdb's table, derived via immunoSEQ multiplex PCR, lists solely in-frame clones and lacks some. The sample includes around 450,000 clones, 90% seen only once; the top ten take about 4.1%.

Sample: peripheral blood, taken in a trial of Ad26.COV2.S vaccine versus placebo. J is TRBJ2-1 and V is TRBV7-8; 12 bases agree with TRBD2. This clonotype was sampled from a person aged 18-60 years who received the Ad26.COV2.S COVID-19 vaccine or a placebo. Written as DNA, the CDR3 is TGTGCCAGCAGCTCAAGAAGGACTAGCGGGATGGGTTACAATGAGCAGTTCTTC. Translating it yields CASSSRRTSGMGYNEQFF.